The sequence of this TCR beta chain was determined in a study of T cells in Graves' hyperthyroidism and ophthalmopathy. General observations from the study: Researchers report that a 13 V-J model separated ophthalmopathy from stable hyperthyroidism. Most thyroid clonotypes with frequency above 0.001 were detected in blood.

Patients were excluded for uncontrolled infection, other autoimmune disease, pregnancy or lactation. Used for diagnoses were clinical symptoms, serum thyroxine and TRAb, thyroid ultrasound and orbital computed tomography. The source material, RNA transcripts, was used to amplify TCR beta CDR3 regions. First-round RT-PCR of the TCR CDR3 relied on the HTBI primer set. TCRdb used MiXCR to reprocess the multiplex PCR reads, holding one entry per CDR3 protein. The table includes hundreds of thousands of distinct CDR3 sequences, about 45% detected once. A note on this clonotype: Antigen unknown.

Trimming shortened V by 0 bases and J by 1 base, and 7 bases separated the two germline ends. This CDR3 region has 15 residues. Germline V gene lookup returns CDR1 DFQATT and CDR2 SNEGSKA (reference sequence). The sample consisted of peripheral blood or thyroid tissue (not recorded which). This receptor was obtained from an adult man with Graves' disease, either hyperthyroidism or ophthalmopathy (not recorded which). The V and J genes are TRBV20-1 and TRBJ1-6; D might be TRBD1 (6 bases). The CDR3 reads CSAREGASYNSPLHF. The CDR3 nucleotides read TGCAGTGCTAGAGAGGGGGCATCCTATAATTCACCCCTCCACTTT.